This T cell receptor (beta chain) was recorded in a study of blood T cell repertoires in COVID-19. The overall study: Sites in the United States, Italy and Spain provided acute and convalescent COVID-19 samples.

Trimming took off 4 bases at V and 2 bases at J, with 14 bases between the two ends. The V gene's germline CDR1 is KGHDR and CDR2 SFDVKD. This CDR3 is 15 amino acids long. In the source study's methods: Amplifying reference gene primers gave estimates of nucleated cell counts. Sequencing used immunoSEQ multiplex PCR; TCRdb keeps in-frame clones, though not all of them. That table supplies the V and J calls and clone size; D and trimming were determined from the DNA. The sample includes fewer than 500,000 clones, about 90% seen only once; the top ten take roughly 1.9%. Recruits, aged roughly 18 to 89 years, lived in 25 or so US areas.

The sequence derives from a young woman with acute COVID-19. The sequenced material came from PBMCs or T cells enriched from blood (not recorded which). The chain joins TRBV24-1 to TRBJ2-7; no clear D. This chain's CDR3 is CATSDPQDYTYEQYF. The CDR3 DNA reads TGTGCCACCAGTGACCCGCAGGATTACACCTACGAGCAGTACTTC.